What follows are 27 T cell receptor beta chains derived from one specimen sequenced in a study of blood T cell repertoires in COVID-19. Repertoires were generated with immunoSEQ multiplex PCR, while TCRdb's copy carries only in-frame clones and drops some. The sample yields fewer than 300,000 clones, over 75% seen once. The specimen was peripheral blood. These receptors all stem from a human donor in a cohort sampled during active COVID-19.

The V and J genes are TRBV18 and TRBJ2-2; 8 positions agree with TRBD2. J lost 7 bases, V lost 2 bases, and 3 bases had no gene match. The germline V gene has CDR1 KGHSH and CDR2 LQKENI. CDR3 size: 14 residues. DNA for the CDR3: TGTGCCAGCTCACCATTACTAGCGGTCGGGGAGCTGTTTTTT. Translation gives CASSPLLAVGELFF.

The V gene is TRBV11-2, the J gene TRBJ2-5, with 9 nucleotides matching TRBD2. This CDR3 is built from 17 residues. Germline V gene sequence: CDR1 SGHAT, CDR2 FQNNGV. Trimming removed 2 bases from V and 5 bases from J; junction bases left unmatched: 12. The chain's CDR3 is CASSLRLAGSNRETQYF. The CDR3, as DNA: TGTGCCAGCAGCTTACGGCTAGCGGGATCAAACCGGGAGACCCAGTACTTC.

The V call is TRBV6-2 or TRBV6-3, the J call TRBJ2-7; the match to TRBD2 covers 10 bases. V trimming: 5 bases; J trimming: 4 bases; junction bases outside the gene matches: 11. From germline, CDR1 is MNHEY and CDR2 SVGEGT. This CDR3 is built from 16 residues. The CDR3 region is CASSTDGASGRYEQYF. The CDR3 coding sequence is TGTGCCAGCAGTACGGATGGGGCTAGCGGGAGATACGAGCAGTACTTC.

The CDR3 protein is CASSQDYSRETQYF. CDR3 coding DNA: TGTGCCAGCAGCCAAGATTATAGCCGGGAGACCCAGTACTTC. The chain links TRBV3-1 (or the pseudogene TRBV3-2) to TRBJ2-5; D gene unclear. Germline CDR1 and CDR2: LGHDT and YNNKEL (reference sequence). Between the trimmed V and J ends, which lost 0 bases and 5 bases, there was a span of 10 bases. This CDR3 region has 14 residues.

The chain is built from TRBV12-5 and TRBJ2-1, with a tentative D call TRBD2 (5 bases). The CDR3 has 16 amino acids. CDR1 is LGHNT and CDR2 is FRNRAP in the germline V gene. V lost 0 bases, J lost 9 bases, and 18 bases lay in between. This CDR3 reads CASGLVDGGPVGEQFF. The CDR3 nucleotides read TGTGCTAGTGGTTTGGTAGACGGAGGCCCCGTGGGTGAGCAGTTCTTC.

For this clone: The same CDR3 also results from other DNA sequences found in this sample. This rearrangement joins TRBV9 to TRBJ1-2, with TRBD1 matching 10 bases. V was pared by 4 bases and J by 2 bases, with 2 bases of the junction left unmatched. The germline V gene encodes CDR1 SGDLS and CDR2 YYNGEE. The CDR3 sequence is 14 residues long. In nucleotides, the CDR3 is TGTGCCAGCAGCCCGGGACAGGGGAACTATGGCTACACCTTC. Translated: CASSPGQGNYGYTF. Combining the CDR3 with reference TRBV9 and TRBJ1-2 gives the whole variable domain DSGVTQTPKHLITATGQRVTLRCSPRSGDLSVYWYQQSLDQGLQFLIQYYNGEERAKGNILERFSAQQFPDLHSELNLSSLELGDSALYFCASSPGQGNYGYTFGSGTRLTVV.

The genes are TRBV19 and TRBJ2-1, with D tentatively TRBD2 (6 bases). The CDR3 consists of 14 residues. From germline, CDR1 is LNHDA and CDR2 SQIVND (reference sequence). The V end lost 1 base, the J end lost 9 bases, and 13 bases lay between the germline ends. CDR3 sequence reads: CASSIGRGRAEQFF. The CDR3 coding sequence is TGTGCCAGTAGTATAGGGAGGGGACGGGCTGAGCAGTTCTTC.

This clone was picked up a small number of times. The gene calls are TRBV7-9 and TRBJ2-7; a weak D match, TRBD2 (5 bases). The germline gives CDR1 SEHNR, CDR2 FQNEAQ (reference sequence). The CDR3 totals 15 residues. V shed 2 bases and J shed 6 bases, with 17 bases lying between them. Here the CDR3 reads CASSLNLRSGGEQYF. In DNA, the CDR3 is TGTGCCAGCAGCTTAAACTTGCGGTCCGGAGGCGAGCAGTACTTC.

The chain employs TRBV6-2 or TRBV6-3 and TRBJ1-2, with TRBD1 identical over 11 bases. V was pared by 6 bases and J by 4 bases, with 16 bases of the junction left unmatched. This CDR3 spans 18 amino acids. CDR1 and CDR2 (germline): MNHEY, SVGEGT. CDR3 loop: CASSPRDRGAHGTYGYTF. The DNA of the CDR3 is TGTGCCAGCAGCCCTCGGGACAGGGGGGCGCATGGAACCTATGGCTACACCTTC.

The rearrangement joins TRBV4-2 to TRBJ1-2; the D gene is possibly TRBD1 (5 bases). This CDR3 is built from 16 residues. Germline assignment: CDR1 LGHNA and CDR2 YNFKEQ. Trimming pared 0 bases from V and 5 bases from J, leaving 16 bases between. The CDR3 loop is CASSQDRGGVLYGYTF. In DNA, the CDR3 is TGTGCCAGCAGCCAAGATCGTGGAGGGGTATTATATGGCTACACCTTC.

The CDR3 protein is CASSQEWDTISGANVLTF. The CDR3 DNA reads TGCGCCAGCAGCCAAGAGTGGGACACGATCTCTGGGGCCAACGTCCTGACTTTC. This chain joins TRBV4-3 and TRBJ2-6; the D gene is possibly TRBD1 (6 bases). The CDR3 loop spans 18 amino acids. With 0 bases removed from V and 0 bases from J, the gap between germline ends came to 12 bases. Germline-derived CDR1 and CDR2 are LGHNA and YSLEER.

This chain joins TRBV7-2 and TRBJ2-1, with TRBD2 identical over 11 bases. The CDR3 runs to 18 residues. Germline V CDR1 and CDR2: SGHTA, FQGNSA. Trimming removed 5 bases from V and 6 bases from J; junction bases left unmatched: 15. The CDR3 region is CASSTGLAASLLANEQFF. The CDR3 DNA sequence: TGTGCCAGCAGCACGGGACTAGCGGCCTCACTTCTCGCCAATGAGCAGTTCTTC.

The CDR3 loop is CASSPSVLSSYNEQFF. The CDR3 DNA reads as TGTGCCAGCAGCCCATCGGTCCTGAGCTCCTACAATGAGCAGTTCTTC. The rearrangement uses TRBV7-6 and TRBJ2-1; D unclear. The CDR3 sequence is 16 residues long. The germline gives CDR1 SGHVS, CDR2 FNYEAQ. The germline V and J ends were trimmed by 5 bases and 0 bases, with 14 bases remaining between them.

This clone has just one count. The chain recombines TRBV7-6 with TRBJ1-1, with D maybe TRBD1 (6 bases). The V end was cut by 5 bases, the J end by 6 bases, with 19 bases between. Germline V lookup: CDR1 SGHVS, CDR2 FNYEAQ. CDR3 size: 15 residues. This CDR3 reads CASSDSTRGGPEAFF. CDR3 coding DNA: TGTGCCAGCAGCGACTCCACCCGGGGGGGGCCTGAAGCTTTCTTT. Using reference TRBV7-6 and TRBJ1-1 for the parts outside the CDR3, the full variable domain is GAGVSQSPRYKVTKRGQDVALRCDPISGHVSLYWYRQALGQGPEFLTYFNYEAQQDKSGLPNDRFSAERPEGSISTLTIQRTEQRDSAMYRCASSDSTRGGPEAFFGQGTRLTVV.

The CDR3: CASSRGQTNTGELFF. The CDR3 region has the DNA TGTGCCAGCAGCCGGGGACAGACGAACACCGGGGAGCTGTTTTTT. V is TRBV6-6 and J is TRBJ2-2; 7 nucleotides line up with TRBD1. The CDR3 covers 15 residues. J gave up 0 bases and V 6 bases, and 4 bases lay outside the gene matches. Germline V lookup: CDR1 MNHNY, CDR2 SVGAGI (reference sequence).

The CDR3 reads CASSFGLAGMYQETQYF. DNA of the CDR3: TGTGCCAGCAGCTTTGGACTAGCGGGGATGTACCAAGAGACCCAGTACTTC. The chain is built from TRBV11-2 and TRBJ2-5, with 12 bases identical to TRBD2. V dropped 3 bases and J dropped 0; count of bases not matched to a gene: 5. Per germline, CDR1 SGHAT and CDR2 FQNNGV. The length of the CDR3 is 17 residues.

The CDR3: CASSSPFLGGRNNEQFF. The DNA of the CDR3 is TGTGCCAGCAGCTCCCCGTTTCTAGGGGGAAGAAACAATGAGCAGTTCTTC. The chain carries TRBV11-2 and TRBJ2-1; a weak D match, TRBD1 (6 bases). CDR3 length: 17 residues. V lost 4 bases and J lost 5, with 21 bases in between. The germline V gene encodes CDR1 SGHAT and CDR2 FQNNGV. Full variable domain (remainder filled in from reference TRBV11-2 and TRBJ2-1): EAGVAQSPRYKIIEKRQSVAFWCNPISGHATLYWYQQILGQGPKLLIQFQNNGVVDDSQLPKDRFSAERLKGVDSTLKIQPAKLEDSAVYLCASSSPFLGGRNNEQFFGPGTRLTVL.

V and J are TRBV6-5 and TRBJ2-3; a possible D gene is TRBD1 (5 bases). Germline-derived CDR1 and CDR2 are MNHEY and SVGAGI. V dropped 5 bases and J dropped 0 bases, with 12 bases sitting between them. The CDR3 is 15 amino acids. The CDR3 protein is CASSKQDPSTDTQYF. CDR3 nucleotide sequence: TGTGCCAGCAGTAAACAGGATCCTAGCACAGATACGCAGTATTTT.

The chain is built from TRBV5-5 and TRBJ2-5; D may be TRBD2 (5 bases). Trimming removed 7 bases at V and 1 base at J, with 11 bases between. Germline values: CDR1 SGHKS, CDR2 YYEKEE (reference sequence). This CDR3 is built from 13 residues. The CDR3 here is CASLKRPQETQYF. The CDR3 DNA follows: TGTGCCAGCCTCAAGCGGCCCCAAGAGACCCAGTACTTC.

In this sample, this clone turned up once. In nucleotides, the CDR3 is TGTGCCAGCTTGCGAGCCGGGGAGACCCAGTACTTC. It yields the protein CASLRAGETQYF. The chain combines TRBV2 with TRBJ2-5; D ambiguous. Germline V gene sequence: CDR1 SNHLY, CDR2 FYNNEI. This CDR3 comprises 12 residues. V was trimmed by 8 bases and J by 5 bases, leaving 12 bases between them.

The chain combines TRBV4-2 with TRBJ1-1; no clear D. Per the germline V gene, CDR1 is LGHNA and CDR2 is YNFKEQ. Trimming removed 1 base at V and 1 base at J, with 10 bases between. There are 15 residues in the CDR3. CDR3 in amino acids: CASSQGRGWNTEAFF. CDR3 bases: TGTGCCAGCAGCCAAGGCAGAGGATGGAACACTGAAGCTTTCTTT.

The rearrangement links TRBV3-1 (or the pseudogene TRBV3-2) to TRBJ2-5; 12 nucleotides align to TRBD1. The CDR3 is made up of 19 amino acids. The germline gives CDR1 LGHDT, CDR2 YNNKEL (reference sequence). V lost 3 bases and J lost 5; bases outside the gene matches: 16. The CDR3 loop is CASSHINPPGQGAEETQYF. The CDR3 DNA is TGTGCCAGCAGCCATATTAACCCACCGGGACAGGGGGCGGAGGAGACCCAGTACTTC.

The J gene is TRBJ1-6, the V gene TRBV9, with D unresolved. V shed 0 bases and J shed 6 bases, with 7 bases lying between them. Germline CDR1 and CDR2: SGDLS and YYNGEE. The CDR3 has 14 amino acids. The CDR3 DNA sequence: TGTGCCAGCAGCGTAGGAAGAGTTAATTCACCCCTCCACTTT. This sequence encodes CASSVGRVNSPLHF.

The V gene is TRBV24-1, the J gene TRBJ2-1, with TRBD2 matching over 12 bases. This CDR3 is 17 amino acids long. Germline values: CDR1 KGHDR, CDR2 SFDVKD. Losses at the gene ends were 3 bases for V and 1 base for J; bases not matched to a gene: 3. CDR3 residues: CATSDPLAGGSYNEQFF. CDR3 DNA sequence: TGTGCCACCAGTGATCCACTAGCGGGAGGTTCCTACAATGAGCAGTTCTTC.

The V gene is TRBV6-4, the J gene TRBJ2-1; D perhaps matches TRBD2 (5 bases). Germline CDR1 reads MRHNA; CDR2 reads SNTAGT. The V gene lost 7 bases and the J gene lost 9 bases, with 19 bases spanning the gap. This CDR3 region has 14 residues. This CDR3 is CASKDEGGLGEQFF. CDR3 nucleotide sequence: TGTGCCAGCAAAGACGAGGGCGGCTTAGGTGAGCAGTTCTTC.

The chain joins TRBV7-2 to TRBJ1-2, with D maybe TRBD1 (6 bases). The CDR3 covers 15 residues. Germline CDR1 SGHTA, CDR2 FQGNSA. V gave up 4 bases and J gave up 1 base, with 13 bases separating them. CDR3 sequence: CASSSYRALNYGYTF. The CDR3 DNA reads TGTGCCAGCAGCTCCTACAGGGCGCTTAACTATGGCTACACCTTC.

The V gene is TRBV4-3, the J gene TRBJ1-4, with TRBD1 identical over 7 bases. The CDR3 extends over 17 amino acids. After removal of 0 bases from V and 4 bases from J, the junction contained 8 bases not matched to a gene. Looked up from germline, CDR1 is LGHNA and CDR2 is YSLEER. CDR3 sequence reads: CASSQDLGGSVNEKLFF. The DNA of the CDR3 is TGCGCCAGCAGCCAAGATTTAGGGGGCTCCGTTAATGAAAAACTGTTTTTT.